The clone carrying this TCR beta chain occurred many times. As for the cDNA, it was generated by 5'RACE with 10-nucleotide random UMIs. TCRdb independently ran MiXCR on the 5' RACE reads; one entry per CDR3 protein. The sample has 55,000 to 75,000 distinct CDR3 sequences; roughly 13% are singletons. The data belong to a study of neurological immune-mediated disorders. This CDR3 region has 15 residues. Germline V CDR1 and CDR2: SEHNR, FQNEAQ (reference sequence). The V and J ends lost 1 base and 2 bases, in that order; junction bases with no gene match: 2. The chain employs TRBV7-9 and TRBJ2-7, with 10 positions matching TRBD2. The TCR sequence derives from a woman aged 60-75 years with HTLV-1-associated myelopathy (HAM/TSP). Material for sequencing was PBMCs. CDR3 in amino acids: CASSLGSGRAYEQYF. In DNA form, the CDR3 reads TGTGCCAGCAGCTTAGGCAGCGGGAGGGCCTACGAGCAGTACTTC.